Detailed here is one T cell receptor beta chain. Its recognized antigen is unknown. No base-level quality is on record; no much larger clone is a single base apart. Libraries were built with the immunoSEQ multiplex PCR assay. The multiplex PCR relied on a mix of 60 forward primers for TCR Vbeta segments and 13 reverse primers for TCR Jbeta segments. The CDR3 region of rearranged TCR beta genes was amplified from genomic DNA by a multiplex PCR assay. On the Illumina HiSeq System, the amplified TCR beta libraries were sequenced as 87-base-pair reads. The study's own analysis went as follows. In a later analysis, some 80 million unique TCR beta chains were counted across the roughly 610 repertoires, and around 10 million of these chains were shared by at least two donors. A nearest-neighbor algorithm error-corrected the raw reads and collapsed the reads into unique sequences, merging closely related sequences to remove PCR and sequencing errors. To assign V, D and J gene segments, CDR3 sequences were aligned to IMGT reference sequences. Each retained sequence needed at least a six-nucleotide match to both a V gene segment and a J gene segment. A rearrangement was called productive if the CDR3 had no stop codons and remained in frame with V and J, and every other rearrangement was called non-productive. Following IMGT convention, CDR3 was defined as the stretch from the second conserved V-encoded cysteine to the conserved J-encoded phenylalanine. Sequences without an unambiguous match to a single V gene segment were excluded from the earlier analysis of about 600 of the donors. In an earlier analysis of more than 500 of the donors, a V segment was called functional when productive rearrangements were above 56.7%, and segregating when the standard deviation between donors exceeded 5%. A statistical classification framework was developed to diagnose cytomegalovirus status using the catalog of TCR beta chain sequences. A later analysis assigned V and J genes by comparing TCR nucleotide sequences with IMGT/GENE-DB human TR gene sequences. A later analysis assigned CDR3 sequences and most-parsimonious VDJ recombination scenarios with the TCRdist pipeline. In a later analysis, each TCR beta chain was defined by its CDR3 amino acid sequence together with its V-gene family, and reads without a unique V-gene family were excluded. In a later analysis, 450 to 600 highly shared, low-generation-probability nucleotide sequences were removed to address suspected cross-contamination and a sequencing artifact. In a later analysis, a clonal expansion index for each public chain was calculated from normalized within-repertoire ranks of inferred template counts. In a later analysis, generation probabilities were computed with a VDJ recombination model fitted to out-of-frame rearrangements, and the resulting probabilities were checked against IGoR. In a later analysis, hypergeometric tests were used to score TCR-TCR, TCR-HLA and TCR-CMV co-occurrence, with a repertoire-size bias correction applied to TCR pairs. A later analysis estimated false discovery rates by permuting HLA or CMV assignments 20 times. In a later analysis, co-occurring TCRs were grouped using DBSCAN, with TCRdist sequence similarity added in when clustering inside HLA-allele-positive subsets. Repertoires with fewer than 30,000 or more than 120,000 public chains, plus five repertoires with anomalous nucleotide sharing, were excluded from co-occurrence clustering. Held by TCRdb, this immuneACCESS table contains in-frame sequences only and omits some clones. Under half of the omission traces to an unresolved V gene where checked; the cause of the rest is unknown. The V and J calls and clone size come from that table; D and trimming were worked out from the DNA. The sample has approximately 89,000 clones on record, under 75% of them singletons. The ten biggest clones cover less than 1.5% of the sample.

The data stem from a study of cytomegalovirus exposure and HLA in healthy donors (dated by TCRdb to 2016 to 2017). About the investigation overall: An earlier analysis of approximately 550 of the donors reported roughly 270 Gb of sequence data and roughly 100 million unique TCR beta sequences from 150 million to 200 million T cells. An earlier analysis of around 640 of the donors used high-throughput TCR beta sequencing to judge whether each TCR beta V gene segment behaved as functional or pseudogenic. In a later genetic analysis, genome-wide SNP genotypes for 398 of the 666 donors were used, and that subset was treated as a discovery cohort. HLA typing included class I and class II loci at four-digit resolution. To predict cytomegalovirus infection status, the study combined high-throughput TCR immunosequencing, statistical association of individual TCRs with disease status, and machine learning. Rather than using new phenotypic data, the later analysis identified candidate immune exposures from TCR beta sequences and from how often those sequences occurred across donors. All discovery cohort repertoires had been generated on a single sequencing platform. The study was designed to test whether signatures of past pathogen exposure could be identified by cataloging public T cell receptors. Four to six DR-DQ haplotypes were handled as single units for association and clustering because linkage in the cohort was strong. Using immunosequencing, the study profiled T cell repertoires from 500 to 800 subjects and related those repertoires to cytomegalovirus serostatus. Alongside the repertoire data, information on donor age, sex, ethnicity and CMV serostatus was compiled. Roughly 300 gigabases of sequencing data and approximately 85 million unique TCR sequences were included in an early release covering roughly 700 HLA-typed donors. A separate validation cohort of approximately 120 different subjects was used in addition to the 666-subject first cohort. To study patterns of TCR occurrence, a later analysis re-analyzed previously published TCR beta repertoires from hundreds of donors and added high-resolution HLA genotyping. Typing coverage differed by locus: A, B, C, DRB1 and DQB1 were typed in about 629-640 donors, DQA1 in 522, DPA1 in some 600, and DPB1 in 450 to 490. Among 398 genotyped donors of the cohort, an average of around 240,000 unique TCR beta nucleotide sequences were sequenced per donor, roughly 20% of them non-productive. Among the roughly 400 genotyped donors, 81% belonged to the genetic ancestry cluster associated with self-reported Caucasian donors.

The cohort comprised fewer than 750 healthy bone marrow donors. All cohort members were sampled while nominally healthy, although unrecorded immune exposures were likely present. The donor was CMV seronegative and was included in the group of about 350 seronegative cohort members. Every donor gave a peripheral blood sample, and the peripheral blood mononuclear cells from that sample were used for TCR beta sequencing. Genomic DNA extraction from the blood cell samples was performed with the Qiagen DNeasy Blood Extraction Kit. Paper-wide results and their limitations: A further reported finding was that TCR beta sequences accurately predicted the HLA-A and HLA-B alleles for most subjects in the first cohort. Across donors, most TCR sequences were observed very rarely, whereas some public TCRs were present in many individuals. V-gene and J-gene trimming of TCR beta chains was associated with a missense DCLRE1C variant in a later genetic analysis, and the association was replicated in an independent cohort. Because HLA typing was missing for some donors at each locus, association tests included only the typed subset. Compared with the roughly 700-donor mean, donors in an Asian-associated ancestry cluster had fewer N-insertions in productive TCRs, according to a later genetic analysis. In the study, 150 to 200 TCR beta chains were listed as associated with cytomegalovirus. The earlier analysis of about 600 of the donors excluded roughly 17 rarely observed V segments, including chromosome 9 orphons, because counts were too low. In a later analysis, most CMV-associated TCR beta chains were found to appear HLA-restricted, with HLA associations seemingly driven largely by CMV exposure. The authors suggested that the approach could potentially be generalized to other disease states and immunological phenotypes. In a later analysis, TCR association rates were found to vary across HLA loci, with the most associated TCRs seen for DRB1 alleles and the fewest for HLA-C alleles. A later analysis found that HLA-associated TCR beta chains were more clonally expanded and had lower generation probabilities than equally common non-associated chains. When HLA alleles, especially DR and DQ, strongly co-occurred, attributing TCR associations to individual alleles was difficult. Cytomegalovirus status was reported to be diagnosed by the classifier with high specificity and sensitivity in both the original and validation cohorts. The cohort was sequenced for TCR beta chains only, and without alpha or paired-chain data the features that could be detected were limited. In vitro tests confirmed that a few of the cytomegalovirus-associated TCR beta chains recognize cytomegalovirus antigens. Presence/absence analyses assumed roughly uniform sequencing depth across donors, an assumption that may not hold. CMV serostatus was the only immune exposure information available for the cohort. Some IMGT-functional V segments, including TRBV6-2 and TRBV6-3, could not be told apart with the 87-base-pair reads, so those segments were excluded. An earlier analysis of 450 to 750 of the donors showed that most TCR beta V segments appeared in productive rearrangements either about 87% or about 30% of the time, which broadly matched IMGT annotations. In a later analysis, several top co-occurrence clusters were reported to appear linked to parvovirus B19, influenza, CMV and Epstein-Barr virus. At a false discovery rate of 0.05, a later analysis linked 15,000 to 20,000 TCR beta sequences to specific HLA alleles. A cluster of highly shared sequence variants was judged likely to represent a technical artifact of the sequencing pipeline. Linkage disequilibrium might explain the correlated functional status among segregating V segments, but an unknown experimental factor could not be excluded.

For this chain, trimming is 1 base at the V end and 5 bases at the J end, and the number of junction bases without a gene match is 8. Including cysteine and phenylalanine, the CDR3 has 15 amino acids. Of the read, only the CDR3 DNA is kept; its 45 bases are in frame from base 1. The germline V gene yields SGHVS for CDR1 and FNYEAQ for CDR2. The sequencing input was PBMCs. Recombination joined TRBV7-6 with TRBJ2-7; TRBD1 agrees with 7 junctional bases. This sequence originates from a female donor in good health and CMV-seronegative. The DNA reads TGTGCCAGCAGCTTAGGGGACAGAAAGATTAACGAGCAGTACTTC. This is translated as CASSLGDRKINEQYF.